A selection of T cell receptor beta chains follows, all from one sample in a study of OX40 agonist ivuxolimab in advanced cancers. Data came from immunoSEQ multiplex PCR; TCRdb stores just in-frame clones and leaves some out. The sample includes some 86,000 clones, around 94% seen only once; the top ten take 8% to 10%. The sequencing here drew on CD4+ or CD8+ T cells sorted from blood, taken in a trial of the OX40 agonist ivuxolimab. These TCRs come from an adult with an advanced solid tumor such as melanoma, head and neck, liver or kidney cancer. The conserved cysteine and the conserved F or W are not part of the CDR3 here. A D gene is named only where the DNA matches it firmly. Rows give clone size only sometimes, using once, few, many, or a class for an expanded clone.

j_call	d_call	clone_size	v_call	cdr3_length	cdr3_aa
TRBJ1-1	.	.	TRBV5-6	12	ASRSGQRNTEAF
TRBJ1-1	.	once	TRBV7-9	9	ASSFGLLAF
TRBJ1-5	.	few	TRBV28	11	ASSSGGNQPQH
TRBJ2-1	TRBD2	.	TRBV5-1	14	ASSLTVPGGGNEQF
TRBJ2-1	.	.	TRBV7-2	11	ASSLIVYNEQF
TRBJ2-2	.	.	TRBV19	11	ASSMGRTGELF
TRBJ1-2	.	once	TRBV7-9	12	ASSPGGEEYGYT
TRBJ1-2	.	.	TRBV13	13	ASSYQSGNNYGYT
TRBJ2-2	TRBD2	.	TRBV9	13	ASSQSGGDTGELF
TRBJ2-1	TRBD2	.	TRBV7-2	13	ASSLGTSGSNEQF
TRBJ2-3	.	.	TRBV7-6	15	ASSLARTGDSTDTQY
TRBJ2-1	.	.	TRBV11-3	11	ASSTISGTGLF
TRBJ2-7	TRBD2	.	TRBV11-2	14	ASSLPSGLANYEQY
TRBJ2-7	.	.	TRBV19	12	ASSIVGSSYEQY
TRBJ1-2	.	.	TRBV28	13	ASSLTGQGMPGYT
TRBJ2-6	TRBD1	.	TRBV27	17	ASSSLGQGDPSGANVLT
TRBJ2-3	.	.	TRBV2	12	ASSETSSTDTQY
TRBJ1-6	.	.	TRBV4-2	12	ASSQEGTNSPLH
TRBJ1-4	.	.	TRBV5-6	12	ASSLGIGSEKLF
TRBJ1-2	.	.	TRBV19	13	ASSEVWGGKSGYT
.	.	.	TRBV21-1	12	ASSKVARPYEQY
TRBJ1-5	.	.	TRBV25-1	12	ASSGSSTNQPQH
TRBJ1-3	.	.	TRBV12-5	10	ASGSGRNTIY
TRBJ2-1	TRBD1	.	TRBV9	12	ASGPGQSYNEQF
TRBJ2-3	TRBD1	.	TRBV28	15	ASSFDPGQGAGDTQY
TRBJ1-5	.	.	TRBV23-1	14	ASSHNGTEINQPQH
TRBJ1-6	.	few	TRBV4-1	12	ASSQEREDSALH
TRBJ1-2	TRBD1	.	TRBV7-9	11	ASSLGQGGGYT
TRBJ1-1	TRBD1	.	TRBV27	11	ASSQTGSQQAF
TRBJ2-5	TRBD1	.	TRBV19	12	ASRKRDSQETQY
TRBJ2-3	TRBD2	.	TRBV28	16	ASSTASLRGGFTDTQY
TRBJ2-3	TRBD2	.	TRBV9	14	ASSVDLAGEVDTQY
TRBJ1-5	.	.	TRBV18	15	ASSPRMAGDSNQPQH
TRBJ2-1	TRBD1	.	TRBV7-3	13	ASSPRQGDYNEQF
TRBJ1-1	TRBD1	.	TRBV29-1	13	SVEDQGGHYYEAF
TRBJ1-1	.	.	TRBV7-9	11	ASSPLVNTEAF